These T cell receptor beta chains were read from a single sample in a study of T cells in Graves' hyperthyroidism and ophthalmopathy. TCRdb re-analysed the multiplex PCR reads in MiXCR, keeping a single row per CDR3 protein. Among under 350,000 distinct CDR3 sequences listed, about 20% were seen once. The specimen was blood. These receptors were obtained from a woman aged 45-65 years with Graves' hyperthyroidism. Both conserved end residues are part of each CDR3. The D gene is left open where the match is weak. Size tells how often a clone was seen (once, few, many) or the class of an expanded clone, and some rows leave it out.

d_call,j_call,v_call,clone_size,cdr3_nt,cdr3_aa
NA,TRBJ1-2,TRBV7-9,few,TGTGCCAGCAGCTTATCGGGGACGGACAACACCTTC,CASSLSGTDNTF
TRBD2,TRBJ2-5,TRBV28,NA,TGTGCCAGCAGTGGGACGGGGGGGCCCCAAGAGACCCAGTACTTC,CASSGTGGPQETQYF
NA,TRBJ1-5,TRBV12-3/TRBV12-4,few,TGTGCCAGCAGGTCCGGGACCCAGAGGGATCAGCCCCAGCATTTT,CASRSGTQRDQPQHF
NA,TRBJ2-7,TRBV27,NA,TGTGCCAGCAGTTATCTCCCTAGCGTCGAGCAGTACTTC,CASSYLPSVEQYF
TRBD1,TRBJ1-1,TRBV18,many,TGTGCCAGCTCACCGCTTTCCGGACAGGGGACTGAAGCTTTCTTT,CASSPLSGQGTEAFF
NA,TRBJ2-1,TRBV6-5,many,TGTGCCAGCAGTTACGCCCGGACTGTGGGGGGCAATGAGCAGTTCTTC,CASSYARTVGGNEQFF
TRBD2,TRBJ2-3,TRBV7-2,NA,TGTGCCAGCAGCTGGGGACTAGCGGGGGGGGTAGATACGCAGTATTTT,CASSWGLAGGVDTQYF
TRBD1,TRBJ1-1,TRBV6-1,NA,TGTGCCAGCAGGGAACCCGACAGGGCCACTGAAGCTTTCTTT,CASREPDRATEAFF
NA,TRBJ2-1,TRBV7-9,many,TGTGCCAGCAGCTTATCCGGGGGCGCGTTTTACAATGAGCAGTTCTTC,CASSLSGGAFYNEQFF
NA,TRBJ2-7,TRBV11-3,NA,TGTGCCAGCAGTTCGGGGAGGACCGGCCTGCCGTACTTC,CASSSGRTGLPYF
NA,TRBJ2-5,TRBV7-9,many,TGTGCCAGCAGCTTACTCCAGGGGGGAGAGACCCAGTACTTC,CASSLLQGGETQYF
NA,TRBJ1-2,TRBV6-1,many,TGTGCCAGCAGCCCCCTCTCGCAAGGGACCTATGGCTACACCTTC,CASSPLSQGTYGYTF
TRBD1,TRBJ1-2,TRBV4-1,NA,TGCGCCAGCAGCCAATCAGGTGGACAGGGGGCCTATGGCTACACCTTC,CASSQSGGQGAYGYTF
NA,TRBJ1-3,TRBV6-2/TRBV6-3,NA,TGTGCCAGCAGTTACAACGGGGGACTCTCTGGAAACACCATATATTTT,CASSYNGGLSGNTIYF
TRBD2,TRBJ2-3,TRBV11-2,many,TGTGCCAGCAGCTTAACCGCTAGCGGGGGGGCCTACACAGATACGCAGTATTTT,CASSLTASGGAYTDTQYF
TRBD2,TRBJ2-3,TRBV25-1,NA,TGTGCCAGCAGTCGTACTAGCGGCGGAGATACGCAGTATTTT,CASSRTSGGDTQYF
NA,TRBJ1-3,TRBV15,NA,TGTGCCACCAGCAGAGAGGACGGAAACACCATATATTTT,CATSREDGNTIYF
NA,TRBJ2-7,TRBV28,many,TGTGCCAGCAGGGAAGGCCATTCAGGCTACGAGCAGTACTTC,CASREGHSGYEQYF
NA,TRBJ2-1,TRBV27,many,TGTGCCAGCAGTTTAGTACAGGGTGGAGAGCAGTTCTTC,CASSLVQGGEQFF
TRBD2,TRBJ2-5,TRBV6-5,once,TGTGCCAGCAGTTACGCGGGACTAGCGAGATCAAGACGGGAGACCCAGTACTTC,CASSYAGLARSRRETQYF
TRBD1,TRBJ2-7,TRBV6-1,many,TGTGCCAGCGGGGAATCGACAGGGGTCGACGAGCAGTACTTC,CASGESTGVDEQYF
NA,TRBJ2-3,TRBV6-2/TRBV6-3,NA,TGTGCCAGCGGAGGAGGGATTTATACGCAGTATTTT,CASGGGIYTQYF
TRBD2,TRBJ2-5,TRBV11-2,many,TGTGCCAGCAGCCTACGAGATGGTGGACTAGCGGGACGACAGACCCAGTACTTC,CASSLRDGGLAGRQTQYF
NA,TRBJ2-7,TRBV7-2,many,TGTGCCAGCAGCTTAGGAGGGGGGCTCTACGAGCAGTACTTC,CASSLGGGLYEQYF
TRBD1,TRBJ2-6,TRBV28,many,TGTGCCAGCTCGACAGGGCCGCATGGGGCCAACGTCCTGACTTTC,CASSTGPHGANVLTF
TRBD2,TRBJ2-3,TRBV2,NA,TGTGCCAGCAGGGCGGGAGACATCACAGATACGCAGTATTTT,CASRAGDITDTQYF